Each of the 22 T cell receptor beta chains below was sequenced from the same sample in a study of blood T cell repertoires in COVID-19. The data were produced by immunoSEQ multiplex PCR, yet TCRdb's version contains in-frame clones alone and is incomplete. The sample carries about 280,000 clones, nearly 90% recorded once. The sample consisted of PBMCs or T cells enriched from blood (not recorded which). Receptor source: a woman aged 18-30 years with acute COVID-19.

This clone occurred once. V and J are TRBV7-9 and TRBJ2-5; TRBD1 might be the D (6 bases). V lost 3 bases to trimming and J lost 1 base, with 9 bases between them. The CDR3 is 14 amino acids. The germline CDR1 and CDR2 sequences are SEHNR and FQNEAQ (reference sequence). DNA of the CDR3: TGTGCCAGCAGCTTTACAGGGATCCAAGAGACCCAGTACTTC. It specifies CASSFTGIQETQYF.

The table lists this clone with a count of one. The J gene is TRBJ2-7, the V gene TRBV2, with TRBD1 matching 7 bases. The CDR3 runs 16 residues. Germline V gene sequence: CDR1 SNHLY, CDR2 FYNNEI. V shed 3 bases and J 2 bases; nucleotides not matched to a gene: 10. The chain's CDR3 is CASSEDPGQPTYEQYF. Written as DNA, the CDR3 is TGTGCCAGCAGTGAGGACCCGGGACAGCCAACCTACGAGCAGTACTTC.

The chain carries TRBV2 and TRBJ2-1, with 8 nucleotides matching TRBD2. CDR1 SNHLY and CDR2 FYNNEI come from the germline V gene. The CDR3 is 15 residues long. Trimming removed 1 base from V and 7 bases from J; junction bases left unmatched: 6. The CDR3 loop is CASSEGAGGVNEQFF. The CDR3 DNA sequence: TGTGCCAGCAGTGAAGGGGCGGGAGGAGTGAATGAGCAGTTCTTC.

This chain uses TRBV3-1 (or the pseudogene TRBV3-2) with TRBJ1-5; possible D gene TRBD1, 5 bases. The CDR3 is made up of 13 amino acids. V lost 3 bases to trimming and J lost 4 bases, with 7 bases between them. Germline values: CDR1 LGHDT, CDR2 YNNKEL (reference sequence). The CDR3 sequence: CASSQGRNQPQHF. The CDR3 nucleotides read TGTGCCAGCAGCCAGGGGCGAAATCAGCCCCAGCATTTT.

The gene calls are TRBV3-1 (or the pseudogene TRBV3-2) and TRBJ2-7; 8 bases map to TRBD2. This CDR3 has 16 amino acids. V dropped 1 base and J dropped 4; count of bases not matched to a gene: 9. CDR1 and CDR2 (germline): LGHDT, YNNKEL (reference sequence). CDR3 region: CASSQAGGASSYEQYF. CDR3 DNA: TGTGCCAGCAGCCAAGCGGGGGGGGCGTCCTCGTACGAGCAGTACTTC.

CDR3 region: CASSLRGGAYGYTF. DNA of the CDR3: TGTGCCAGCAGCTTGAGAGGGGGCGCCTATGGCTACACCTTC. The rearrangement joins TRBV5-5 to TRBJ1-2; 7 nucleotides align to TRBD1. J was trimmed by 4 bases and V by 1 base; bases with no gene match: 4. CDR1 and CDR2 (germline): SGHKS, YYEKEE (reference sequence). CDR3 length: 14 residues.

The chain employs TRBV19 and TRBJ1-1; D gene ambiguous. CDR1 LNHDA and CDR2 SQIVND come from the germline V gene (reference sequence). The CDR3 sequence is 13 residues long. Deletions cut 5 bases from V and 0 bases from J, with 7 bases between. CDR3 DNA: TGTGCCAGTAGTCAGTTTTTGAACACTGAAGCTTTCTTT. Amino acid sequence: CASSQFLNTEAFF.

This chain uses TRBV4-2 with TRBJ2-7; D may be TRBD2 (6 bases). CDR3 length equals 16 residues. Germline CDR1 and CDR2: LGHNA and YNFKEQ. The ends were cut back, 1 base at V and 3 bases at J, with 16 bases in the middle. The CDR3 reads CASSQGIAGPGYEQYF. In nucleotides, the CDR3 is TGTGCCAGCAGCCAAGGAATCGCGGGACCGGGCTACGAGCAGTACTTC.

CDR3 sequence (DNA): TGTGCCAGTAACTGGAGGGGCTATGGCTACACCTTC. Translation: CASNWRGYGYTF. The chain carries TRBV19 and TRBJ1-2; TRBD1 is a possible D gene (5 bases). The ends were cut back, 7 bases at V and 4 bases at J, with 10 bases in the middle. The CDR3 runs 12 residues. CDR1 and CDR2 (germline): LNHDA, SQIVND (reference sequence). The whole variable domain, remainder taken from reference TRBV19 and TRBJ1-2, is DGGITQSPKYLFRKEGQNVTLSCEQNLNHDAMYWYRQDPGQGLRLIYYSQIVNDFQKGDIAEGYSVSREKKESFPLTVTSAQKNPTAFYLCASNWRGYGYTFGSGTRLTVV.

This clone was recorded at least ten times. The V call is TRBV7-9, the J call TRBJ2-3, with 7 bases that match TRBD2. The CDR3 sequence is 17 residues long. Per germline, CDR1 SEHNR and CDR2 FQNEAQ (reference sequence). Trimming at V came to 2 bases and at J to 3 bases, leaving 11 bases not matched to a gene. The CDR3: CASSLRGGGRTTDTQYF. DNA of the CDR3: TGTGCCAGCAGCTTAAGGGGCGGCGGGAGAACGACAGATACGCAGTATTTT. Combining the CDR3 with reference TRBV7-9 and TRBJ2-3 gives the whole variable domain DTGVSQNPRHKITKRGQNVTFRCDPISEHNRLYWYRQTLGQGPEFLTYFQNEAQLEKSRLLSDRFSAERPKGSFSTLEIQRTEQGDSAMYLCASSLRGGGRTTDTQYFGPGTRLTVL.

The chain recombines TRBV30 with TRBJ2-2; 8 positions match TRBD1. V lost 2 bases, J lost 7 bases, and 12 bases stayed unmatched. Germline V gives CDR1 GTSNPN, CDR2 SVGIG (reference sequence). The CDR3 contains 16 residues. CDR3: CAWSRIRQGAIGELFF. In DNA form, the CDR3 reads TGTGCCTGGAGTAGAATCCGGCAGGGGGCGATCGGGGAGCTGTTTTTT.

The table lists this clone with a count of one. The rearrangement links TRBV11-2 to TRBJ1-3; D is ambiguous. This CDR3 is 14 amino acids long. CDR1 SGHAT and CDR2 FQNNGV come from the germline V gene. Deletions cut 4 bases from V and 3 bases from J, with 10 bases between. This CDR3 reads CASSSGLLGNTIYF. CDR3 bases: TGTGCCAGCAGCTCGGGTCTCCTTGGAAACACCATATATTTT. The full variable domain, its missing parts supplied by reference TRBV11-2 and TRBJ1-3, is EAGVAQSPRYKIIEKRQSVAFWCNPISGHATLYWYQQILGQGPKLLIQFQNNGVVDDSQLPKDRFSAERLKGVDSTLKIQPAKLEDSAVYLCASSSGLLGNTIYFGEGSWLTVV.

The chain is built from TRBV5-5 and TRBJ2-4; 8 positions agree with TRBD2. CDR3 length: 16 amino acids. Germline values: CDR1 SGHKS, CDR2 YYEKEE (reference sequence). The V and J ends lost 3 bases and 4 bases, in that order; junction bases with no gene match: 9. The CDR3 loop reads CASSSVVGRAKNIQYF. DNA of the CDR3: TGTGCCAGCAGCTCAGTGGTCGGGAGGGCAAAAAACATTCAGTACTTC.

This chain connects TRBV19 to TRBJ1-5, with 7 bases fitting TRBD1. J was trimmed by 3 bases and V by 9 bases; bases with no gene match: 11. Germline CDR1 is LNHDA and CDR2 is SQIVND (reference sequence). This CDR3 has 15 amino acids. CDR3 sequence: CASIDRDRHNQPQHF. The CDR3 nucleotides are TGTGCCAGCATTGACCGGGACAGACACAATCAGCCCCAGCATTTT.

This clone came up once. The chain links TRBV12-3 or TRBV12-4 to TRBJ1-1; 9 bases fit TRBD1. The V gene end was trimmed by 5 bases and the J gene end by 11 bases; junction bases not matched to a gene: 9. The CDR3 totals 13 residues. The CDR3 coding sequence is TGTGCCAGCAGTAGTGGACAGGGGAAGACTGCTTTCTTT. Translating it yields CASSSGQGKTAFF.

This chain joins TRBV19 and TRBJ2-4, with D maybe TRBD2 (5 bases). Germline loops: CDR1 LNHDA, CDR2 SQIVND (reference sequence). Trimming pared 0 bases from V and 1 base from J, leaving 10 bases between. The CDR3 spans 16 residues. The CDR3 here is CASSIDFSGAKNIQYF. CDR3 nucleotide sequence: TGTGCCAGTAGTATAGATTTTTCGGGGGCCAAAAACATTCAGTACTTC.

V is TRBV7-6 and J is TRBJ2-1, with D unclear. Between the trimmed V and J ends, which lost 5 bases and 6 bases, there was a span of 8 bases. CDR3 size: 12 residues. Germline CDR1 and CDR2: SGHVS and FNYEAQ. The CDR3 loop is CASSKLSNEQFF. The DNA of the CDR3 is TGTGCCAGCAGCAAACTAAGCAATGAGCAGTTCTTC.

In the case of this clone: The sample carries other DNA sequences with the same CDR3. CDR3 DNA sequence: TGTGCCAGCAGCTTAGCCGGGGGGCAAGAGACCCAGTACTTC. It codes for CASSLAGGQETQYF. The chain has TRBV7-2 and TRBJ2-5; TRBD2 aligns across 7 bases. J was trimmed by 2 bases and V by 0 bases; bases with no gene match: 0. CDR3 length: 14 residues. From germline, CDR1 is SGHTA and CDR2 FQGNSA.

V and J are TRBV7-6 and TRBJ2-7; 10 nucleotides line up with TRBD2. Germline loops: CDR1 SGHVS, CDR2 FNYEAQ. The CDR3 covers 14 residues. With V trimmed by 5 bases and J by 4 bases, 5 bases remained unmatched. The DNA of the CDR3 is TGTGCCAGCAGCCCTCCGGGACTAGCGTACGAGCAGTACTTC. Its translation: CASSPPGLAYEQYF.

This chain connects TRBV15 to TRBJ2-5; D possibly corresponds to TRBD1 (5 bases). The CDR3 is made up of 13 amino acids. V gave up 4 bases and J gave up 5 bases, with 11 bases separating them. Germline V gives CDR1 LNHNV, CDR2 YYDKDF (reference sequence). CDR3 residues: CATSTQVGETQYF. The CDR3 region has the DNA TGTGCCACCAGCACACAGGTTGGCGAGACCCAGTACTTC. The full variable domain, its missing parts supplied by reference TRBV15 and TRBJ2-5, is DAMVIQNPRYQVTQFGKPVTLSCSQTLNHNVMYWYQQKSSQAPKLLFHYYDKDFNNEADTPDNFQSRRPNTSFCFLDIRSPGLGDTAMYLCATSTQVGETQYFGPGTRLLVL.

The genes are TRBV19 and TRBJ2-3; D is perhaps TRBD2 (5 bases). The germline V gene encodes CDR1 LNHDA and CDR2 SQIVND (reference sequence). The V end was cut by 6 bases, the J end by 6 bases, with 10 bases between. The CDR3 is made up of 12 amino acids. The CDR3 here is CASREALDTQYF. CDR3 sequence (DNA): TGTGCCAGTAGGGAGGCCCTGGATACGCAGTATTTT.

The chain uses TRBV19 and TRBJ2-3; D is unclear. Trimming took off 4 bases at V and 3 bases at J, with 14 bases between the two ends. Germline V gene data show CDR1 as LNHDA and CDR2 as SQIVND (reference sequence). The CDR3 totals 15 residues. The CDR3 reads CASSNAARVTDTQYF. The CDR3 region has the DNA TGTGCCAGTAGTAACGCTGCTAGAGTTACAGATACGCAGTATTTT. Looking up the rest from reference TRBV19 and TRBJ2-3 gives the full variable domain: DGGITQSPKYLFRKEGQNVTLSCEQNLNHDAMYWYRQDPGQGLRLIYYSQIVNDFQKGDIAEGYSVSREKKESFPLTVTSAQKNPTAFYLCASSNAARVTDTQYFGPGTRLTVL.